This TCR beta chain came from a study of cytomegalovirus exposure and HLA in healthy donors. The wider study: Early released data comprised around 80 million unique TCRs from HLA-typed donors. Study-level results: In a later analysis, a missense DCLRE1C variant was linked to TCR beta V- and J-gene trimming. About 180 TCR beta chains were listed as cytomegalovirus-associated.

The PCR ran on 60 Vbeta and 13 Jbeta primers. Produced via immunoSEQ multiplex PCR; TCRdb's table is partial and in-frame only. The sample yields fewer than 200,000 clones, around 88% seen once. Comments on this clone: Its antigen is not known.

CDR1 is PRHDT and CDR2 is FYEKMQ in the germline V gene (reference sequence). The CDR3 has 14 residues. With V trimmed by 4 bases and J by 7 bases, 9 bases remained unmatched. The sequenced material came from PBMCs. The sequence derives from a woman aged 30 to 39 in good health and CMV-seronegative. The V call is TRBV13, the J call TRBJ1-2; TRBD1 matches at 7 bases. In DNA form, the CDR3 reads TGTGCCAGCAGCTCGACAGGGACGGGCCCTGGCTACACCTTC. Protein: CASSSTGTGPGYTF.